The clone carrying this T cell receptor beta chain has only a few counts. Its antigen remains unidentified. This entry comes from a study of T-cell reconstitution after alpha-beta-depleted transplantation in children. Study-level findings and limits: Newly produced T cells mostly provided counts and TCRbeta diversity after one year, as hyperexpanded clones declined. Surviving recipient T cells and thymic progenitors underlay high day-60 TCRbeta diversity in some patients. The origin of alpha-beta T cells about two months after transplant was reportedly several hundred expanded graft clones.

Unique molecular identifiers were used in preparing the TCRbeta library. From the PCR reads, TCRdb called clonotypes with MiXCR, one entry per CDR3 protein. Of approximately 980,000 distinct CDR3 sequences in the sample, about 29% were seen once. Germline V lookup: CDR1 SEHNR, CDR2 FQNEAQ (reference sequence). The CDR3 is 15 residues long. The J segment lost 3 bases and the V segment lost 1 base, leaving 4 bases of the junction unmatched. This receptor was identified in a boy in the first two years of life who had a stem cell transplant for SCID, so the T cells may come from the graft donor. Specimen: PBMCs, mostly from graft donor cells, collected 360 days after TCRalphabeta/CD19-depleted stem cell transplant. The chain employs TRBV7-9 and TRBJ2-5; TRBD2 matches at 8 bases. Here the CDR3 DNA reads TGTGCCAGCAGCTTAGACGGTAGCGGGGAAGAGACCCAGTACTTC. It specifies CASSLDGSGEETQYF.